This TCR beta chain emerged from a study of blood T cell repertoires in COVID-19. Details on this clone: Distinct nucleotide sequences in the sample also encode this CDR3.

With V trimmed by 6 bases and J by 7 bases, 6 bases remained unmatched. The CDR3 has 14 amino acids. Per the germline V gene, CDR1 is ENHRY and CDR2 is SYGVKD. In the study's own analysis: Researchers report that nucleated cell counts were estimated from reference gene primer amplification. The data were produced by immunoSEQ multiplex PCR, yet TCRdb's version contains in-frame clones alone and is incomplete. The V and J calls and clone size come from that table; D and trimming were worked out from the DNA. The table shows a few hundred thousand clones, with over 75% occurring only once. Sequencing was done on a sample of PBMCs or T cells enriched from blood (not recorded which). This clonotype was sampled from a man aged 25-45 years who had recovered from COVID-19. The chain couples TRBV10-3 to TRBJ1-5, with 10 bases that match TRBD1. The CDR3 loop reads CAISRDRGDQPQHF. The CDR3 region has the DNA TGTGCCATCAGCAGGGACAGGGGTGACCAGCCCCAGCATTTT.